The 26 T cell receptor beta chains reported below all come from one sample, sequenced in a study of blood T cell repertoires in COVID-19. Repertoires were generated with immunoSEQ multiplex PCR, while TCRdb's copy carries only in-frame clones and drops some. The data contain about 49,000 clones, 86% of them singletons. Specimen: peripheral blood. The origin of the receptors is a man in his forties with active COVID-19.

This chain joins TRBV28 and TRBJ1-1; 8 bases line up with TRBD1. Unmatched junction bases numbered 5, after V lost 4 bases and J lost 1 base. This CDR3 is built from 15 residues. The V gene's germline CDR1 is MDHEN and CDR2 SYDVKM. The CDR3 nucleotides are TGTGCCAGCAGTTCACCCCAGGGGGCGAACACTGAAGCTTTCTTT. It translates to CASSSPQGANTEAFF.

This chain joins TRBV28 and TRBJ2-2; 8 bases align to TRBD2. V was clipped by 8 bases and J by 2 bases; unmatched bases: 4. The CDR3 sequence is 14 residues long. Germline CDR1 and CDR2: MDHEN and SYDVKM. The CDR3 DNA sequence: TGTGCCAGCCAAGCGGGGGTTAACACCGGGGAGCTGTTTTTT. Its protein product is CASQAGVNTGELFF.

Only one count was recorded for this clone. The chain is built from TRBV5-1 and TRBJ2-1; a possible D gene is TRBD1 (6 bases). This CDR3 has 14 residues. Deletions cut 4 bases from V and 5 bases from J, with 13 bases between. Germline-derived CDR1 and CDR2 are SGHRS and YFSETQ. The DNA of the CDR3 is TGCGCCAGCAGCACTCGGGACACCCACAATGAGCAGTTCTTC. This translates into CASSTRDTHNEQFF.

The rearrangement joins TRBV6-5 to TRBJ1-2, with 9 nucleotides matching TRBD1. V lost 6 bases, J lost 0 bases, and 2 bases stayed unmatched. The CDR3 spans 14 residues. Germline lookup yields CDR1 MNHEY and CDR2 SVGAGI. Here the CDR3 DNA reads TGTGCCAGCAGCAGACAGGGGGCTAACTATGGCTACACCTTC. Its translation: CASSRQGANYGYTF.

This clone was observed a single time. The V gene is TRBV28, the J gene TRBJ2-1, with D perhaps TRBD1 (6 bases). Germline V lookup: CDR1 MDHEN, CDR2 SYDVKM. V lost 5 bases, J lost 7 bases, and 12 bases lay in between. The CDR3 spans 13 residues. The CDR3 sequence: CASSHPRGNEQFF. The CDR3 region has the DNA TGTGCCAGCAGTCATCCTAGGGGGAATGAGCAGTTCTTC.

J is TRBJ1-5 and V is TRBV19, with 7 bases fitting TRBD1. Germline trimming cut 6 bases from V and 6 bases from J; bases unmatched to any gene: 20. The germline gives CDR1 LNHDA, CDR2 SQIVND (reference sequence). The CDR3 runs 18 residues. The CDR3 here is CASRWGKGIRGLSQPQHF. The DNA of the CDR3 is TGTGCCAGTAGGTGGGGTAAGGGGATAAGGGGGCTTAGTCAGCCCCAGCATTTT.

The chain recombines TRBV30 with TRBJ1-2; D possibly corresponds to TRBD1 (5 bases). The V gene lost 7 bases and the J gene lost 5 bases, with 11 bases spanning the gap. Per the germline V gene, CDR1 is GTSNPN and CDR2 is SVGIG (reference sequence). This CDR3 spans 11 amino acids. The CDR3 region is CASTENYGYTF. The CDR3 region has the DNA TGTGCCTCGACAGAGAATTATGGCTACACCTTC.

V is TRBV27 and J is TRBJ2-1; 7 bases are a match to TRBD2. Germline CDR1 reads MNHEY; CDR2 reads SMNVEV (reference sequence). With V trimmed by 2 bases and J by 5 bases, 3 bases remained unmatched. The CDR3 contains 14 residues. The CDR3 sequence: CASSLRDYDNEQFF. The CDR3 DNA reads as TGTGCCAGCAGTTTAAGGGACTACGACAATGAGCAGTTCTTC.

The CDR3 sequence: CASSLGESTYEQYF. In nucleotides, the CDR3 is TGCGCCAGCAGCTTAGGAGAATCTACCTACGAGCAGTACTTC. The rearrangement uses TRBV5-1 and TRBJ2-7; D gene ambiguous. Germline-derived CDR1 and CDR2 are SGHRS and YFSETQ. CDR3 length: 14 amino acids. Trimming left V 2 bases short and J 2 bases short, with 11 bases between.

The gene calls are TRBV7-9 and TRBJ2-7; a possible D gene is TRBD2 (6 bases). The germline CDR1 and CDR2 sequences are SEHNR and FQNEAQ (reference sequence). V gave up 5 bases and J gave up 1 base, with 21 bases separating them. CDR3 length: 17 residues. CDR3 sequence reads: CASSLPSGSGGSYEQYF. In nucleotides, the CDR3 is TGTGCCAGCAGCCTCCCATCGGGGTCCGGAGGGTCCTACGAGCAGTACTTC.

The chain joins TRBV3-1 (or the pseudogene TRBV3-2) to TRBJ2-5, with 8 positions matching TRBD2. J lost 1 base, V lost 4 bases, and 2 bases had no gene match. Germline V gene lookup returns CDR1 LGHDT and CDR2 YNNKEL (reference sequence). This CDR3 comprises 14 residues. CDR3 nucleotides: TGTGCCAGCAGCCGTCTAGCGGGCCAAGAGACCCAGTACTTC. Translating gives CASSRLAGQETQYF.

This chain connects TRBV12-5 to TRBJ2-7; possibly TRBD1 for D (5 bases). The CDR3 is 13 residues long. V was trimmed by 6 bases and J by 1 base, leaving 10 bases between them. Germline-derived CDR1 and CDR2 are LGHNT and FRNRAP. As DNA, the CDR3 is TGTGCTAGTGGCTTCGACAGTTCCTACGAGCAGTACTTC. It specifies CASGFDSSYEQYF.

The chain carries TRBV5-1 and TRBJ2-1; TRBD2 aligns across 10 bases. The CDR3 has 17 residues. Trimming removed 0 bases from V and 8 bases from J; junction bases left unmatched: 11. The germline V gene has CDR1 SGHRS and CDR2 YFSETQ. The DNA of the CDR3 is TGCGCCAGCAGCTTGGGACTAGCGGGTCCCCATATCGATGAGCAGTTCTTC. As protein: CASSLGLAGPHIDEQFF.

The genes are TRBV15 and TRBJ1-4; unclear D gene. V gave up 4 bases and J gave up 8 bases, with 20 bases separating them. Germline CDR1 is LNHNV and CDR2 is YYDKDF (reference sequence). CDR3 length equals 16 residues. This CDR3 reads CATSNVNLVWREKLFF. As DNA, the CDR3 is TGTGCCACCAGCAACGTGAACTTGGTGTGGAGGGAAAAACTGTTTTTT.

The chain has TRBV15 and TRBJ2-7; TRBD1 agrees at 8 bases. The J segment lost 5 bases and the V segment lost 5 bases, leaving 17 bases of the junction unmatched. The CDR3 has 17 residues. Germline lookup yields CDR1 LNHNV and CDR2 YYDKDF (reference sequence). CDR3 in DNA: TGTGCCACCAGCCCCCGCGGTTTTGGACAGGGATGGAACGAGCAGTACTTC. It specifies CATSPRGFGQGWNEQYF.

This sequence joins TRBV4-1 and TRBJ2-1, with TRBD1 matching over 7 bases. Losses at the gene ends were 1 base for V and 6 bases for J; bases not matched to a gene: 9. Germline CDR1 and CDR2: MGHRA and YSYEKL. There are 16 residues in the CDR3. Written as DNA, the CDR3 is TGCGCCAGCAGCCAAGGGGACAGCGAGTATTTCAATGAGCAGTTCTTC. Translated, it gives CASSQGDSEYFNEQFF.

This chain uses TRBV9 with TRBJ2-6; possibly TRBD1 for D (5 bases). Trimming removed 1 base at V and 0 bases at J, with 8 bases between. The CDR3 totals 16 residues. Germline CDR1 SGDLS, CDR2 YYNGEE. The CDR3 sequence: CASSVTGSSGANVLTF. The CDR3 DNA sequence: TGTGCCAGCAGCGTAACAGGAAGCTCTGGGGCCAACGTCCTGACTTTC.

The chain combines TRBV4-1 with TRBJ2-3; possibly TRBD1 for D (7 bases). This CDR3 spans 15 amino acids. CDR1 MGHRA and CDR2 YSYEKL come from the germline V gene. V was trimmed by 4 bases and J by 3 bases, leaving 14 bases between them. The CDR3 loop is CASSRGAGGTDTQYF. The CDR3 DNA follows: TGCGCCAGCAGCCGCGGGGCAGGGGGAACAGATACGCAGTATTTT.

The rearrangement joins TRBV7-9 to TRBJ1-1, with a tentative D call TRBD1 (5 bases). This CDR3 is built from 13 residues. Trimming took off 4 bases at V and 6 bases at J, with 12 bases between the two ends. In germline, CDR1 is SEHNR, CDR2 FQNEAQ (reference sequence). This CDR3 reads CASSSAGRPEAFF. In nucleotides, the CDR3 is TGTGCCAGCAGCTCTGCAGGGCGGCCTGAAGCTTTCTTT.

Concerning this clone: One end of the junction fails to match germline, which may point to a read error. The chain uses TRBV19 and TRBJ2-2; 8 nucleotides match TRBD1. This CDR3 contains 18 residues. Per the germline V gene, CDR1 is LNHDA and CDR2 is SQIVND (reference sequence). The CDR3: CASTTRGGQAHLGQGLMF. The CDR3 nucleotides are TGTGCCAGTACCACTCGAGGGGGACAGGCCCACCTCGGGCAGGGATTAATGTTT.

The genes are TRBV6-5 and TRBJ1-2; 8 bases are a match to TRBD1. Trimming took 6 bases from V and 7 from J; bases not matched to a gene: 13. The germline V gene has CDR1 MNHEY and CDR2 SVGAGI. This CDR3 contains 15 residues. The CDR3 spells CASRNSGQGPAGYTF. The DNA for the CDR3 is TGTGCCAGCAGGAATTCCGGACAGGGACCAGCTGGCTACACCTTC.

The rearrangement joins TRBV5-1 to TRBJ2-3, with TRBD2 identical over 14 bases. This CDR3 is built from 15 residues. CDR1 is SGHRS, CDR2 YFSETQ, per germline. The V segment lost 4 bases and the J segment 5 bases; nucleotides outside the gene matches: 3. CDR3 residues: CASSAGTSGRDTQYF. For the CDR3, the DNA is TGCGCCAGCAGCGCCGGGACTAGCGGGAGAGATACGCAGTATTTT. The whole variable domain, filled in from reference TRBV5-1 and TRBJ2-3, reads KAGVTQTPRYLIKTRGQQVTLSCSPISGHRSVSWYQQTPGQGLQFLFEYFSETQRNKGNFPGRFSGRQFSNSRSEMNVSTLELGDSALYLCASSAGTSGRDTQYFGPGTRLTVL.

This chain joins TRBV28 and TRBJ1-5; D is uncertain. Germline CDR1 is MDHEN and CDR2 is SYDVKM. V dropped 11 bases and J dropped 7 bases, with 18 bases sitting between them. There are 13 residues in the CDR3. The CDR3 here is CAVARESSQPQHF. The CDR3 DNA reads TGTGCCGTCGCTAGGGAGTCCAGCCAGCCCCAGCATTTT.

J is TRBJ2-2 and V is TRBV19, with D possibly being TRBD1 (6 bases). Germline values: CDR1 LNHDA, CDR2 SQIVND (reference sequence). This CDR3 comprises 12 residues. Trimming pared 5 bases from V and 7 bases from J, leaving 8 bases between. CDR3 sequence: CASSPGDGELFF. The CDR3 DNA is TGTGCCAGTAGTCCAGGGGACGGGGAGCTGTTTTTT.

This rearrangement joins TRBV5-1 to TRBJ2-7, with 10 bases identical to TRBD2. The CDR3 consists of 14 residues. V lost 3 bases to trimming and J lost 3 bases; unmatched junction nucleotides: 3. The germline gives CDR1 SGHRS, CDR2 YFSETQ. The CDR3 DNA is TGCGCCAGCAGCTCTAGCGGGAGTCTCTACGAGCAGTACTTC. Encoded protein: CASSSSGSLYEQYF.

This chain uses TRBV6-1 with TRBJ1-5, with TRBD1 matching 7 bases. V trimming: 1 base; J trimming: 3 bases; junction bases outside the gene matches: 6. CDR1 MNHNS and CDR2 SASEGT come from the germline V gene. CDR3 length: 16 amino acids. In nucleotides, the CDR3 is TGTGCCAGCAGTGAAGTGACAGGGAGGAACAATCAGCCCCAGCATTTT. Amino acids: CASSEVTGRNNQPQHF.